This is a list of T cell receptor beta chains from one sample in a study of human T cells and chemical hapten exposure. TCRdb re-called the RACE reads through MiXCR, storing one row per CDR3 protein. The sample records over 65,000 distinct CDR3 sequences, roughly 12% being singletons. The source was whole blood, collected in connection with sensitization to the hapten diphenylcyclopropenone (DPC). These receptors were collected from a man younger than 35 with alopecia areata. Some clones in this sample may be carry-over from other donors' samples. The CDR3 runs from the conserved cysteine through the conserved F or W. The D gene is left open where the match is weak.

d_gene: TRBD2
len: 15
v_gene: TRBV11-3
j_gene: TRBJ2-5
CDR3aa: CASSLDPGLQETQYF

d_gene: TRBD1
len: 15
v_gene: TRBV20-1
j_gene: TRBJ1-1
CDR3aa: CSANPEGQTYTEAFF

d_gene: -
len: 17
v_gene: TRBV15
j_gene: TRBJ1-2
CDR3aa: CATSRDVVERELSGYTF

d_gene: -
len: 15
v_gene: TRBV3-1
j_gene: TRBJ2-4
CDR3aa: CASSQALLAKNIQYF

d_gene: -
len: 11
v_gene: TRBV29-1
j_gene: TRBJ1-1
CDR3aa: CSAFPQGEAFF

d_gene: -
len: 17
v_gene: TRBV7-8
j_gene: TRBJ2-3
CDR3aa: CASSPAPAGAILQLQYF

d_gene: -
len: 17
v_gene: TRBV12-5
j_gene: TRBJ1-5
CDR3aa: CASGLGQVQISNQPQHF

d_gene: -
len: 15
v_gene: TRBV7-6
j_gene: TRBJ1-1
CDR3aa: CASSLAPGVNTEAFF

d_gene: -
len: 15
v_gene: TRBV5-4
j_gene: TRBJ2-2
CDR3aa: CASSPTTDNTGELFF

d_gene: -
len: 13
v_gene: TRBV5-1
j_gene: TRBJ2-7
CDR3aa: CASSFGGVDEQYF

d_gene: -
len: 12
v_gene: TRBV3-1
j_gene: TRBJ1-1
CDR3aa: CASSHARAEAFF

d_gene: -
len: 15
v_gene: TRBV6-5
j_gene: TRBJ2-5
CDR3aa: CASSYEDGGQETQYF

d_gene: -
len: 14
v_gene: TRBV7-9
j_gene: TRBJ1-4
CDR3aa: CASSFLANHEKLFF

d_gene: -
len: 15
v_gene: TRBV11-2
j_gene: TRBJ2-4
CDR3aa: CASSSDHGGKNIQYF

d_gene: -
len: 11
v_gene: TRBV12-3/TRBV12-4
j_gene: TRBJ2-2
CDR3aa: CASSYTGELFF

d_gene: -
len: 13
v_gene: TRBV7-2
j_gene: TRBJ1-1
CDR3aa: CASSLEPATEAFF

d_gene: TRBD2
len: 17
v_gene: TRBV7-2
j_gene: TRBJ2-3
CDR3aa: CASTIPGLAGISDTQYF

d_gene: -
len: 16
v_gene: TRBV7-2
j_gene: TRBJ1-6
CDR3aa: CASSPVVAVALNPLHF

d_gene: -
len: 14
v_gene: TRBV12-3/TRBV12-4
j_gene: TRBJ2-2
CDR3aa: CASSPTLNTGELFF

d_gene: -
len: 14
v_gene: TRBV29-1
j_gene: TRBJ2-1
CDR3aa: CSVVTTTLYNEQFF

d_gene: TRBD2
len: 16
v_gene: TRBV6-8
j_gene: TRBJ2-3
CDR3aa: CASSFVGRGGRDTQYF

d_gene: TRBD2
len: 15
v_gene: TRBV2
j_gene: TRBJ2-1
CDR3aa: CASSESGGSYNEQFF

d_gene: -
len: 14
v_gene: TRBV5-4
j_gene: TRBJ2-7
CDR3aa: CASSLEGRVHEQYF

d_gene: -
len: 15
v_gene: TRBV5-5
j_gene: TRBJ1-2
CDR3aa: CASSLEAVANYGYTF

d_gene: -
len: 14
v_gene: TRBV18
j_gene: TRBJ1-5
CDR3aa: CASSPQAGDQPQHF

d_gene: -
len: 17
v_gene: TRBV25-1
j_gene: TRBJ2-5
CDR3aa: CASSRYLGGVIQETQYF